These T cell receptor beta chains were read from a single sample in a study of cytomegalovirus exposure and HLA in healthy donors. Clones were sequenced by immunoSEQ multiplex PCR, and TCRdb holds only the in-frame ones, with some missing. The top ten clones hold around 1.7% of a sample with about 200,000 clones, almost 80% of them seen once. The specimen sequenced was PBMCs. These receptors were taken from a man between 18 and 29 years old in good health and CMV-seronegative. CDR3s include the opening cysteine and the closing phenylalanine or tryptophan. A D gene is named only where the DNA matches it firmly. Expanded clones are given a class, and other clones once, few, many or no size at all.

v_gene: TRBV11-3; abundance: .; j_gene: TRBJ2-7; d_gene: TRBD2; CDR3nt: TGTGCCAGCGCCCCACCCAGCGGGGGAGAAGAGCAGTACTTC; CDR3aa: CASAPPSGGEEQYF
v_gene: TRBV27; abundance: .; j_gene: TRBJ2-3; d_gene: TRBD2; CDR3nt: TGTGCCAGCAGGGTTACGAAGGGAAAGCGGGGGGTCACAGATACGCAGTATTTT; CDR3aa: CASRVTKGKRGVTDTQYF
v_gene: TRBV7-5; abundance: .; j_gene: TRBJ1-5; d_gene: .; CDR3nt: TGTGCCAGAAGCTTATATGGGACAGACAATCAGCCCCAGCATTTT; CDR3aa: CARSLYGTDNQPQHF
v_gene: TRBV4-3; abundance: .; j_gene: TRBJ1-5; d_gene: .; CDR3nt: TGCGCCAGCAGCCAAGAATTGGCATTTGATCAGCCCCAGCATTTT; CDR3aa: CASSQELAFDQPQHF
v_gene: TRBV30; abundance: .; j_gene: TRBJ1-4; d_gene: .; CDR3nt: TGTGCCTGGAGTGGGGGGCGGGCGGATGAAAAACTGTTTTTT; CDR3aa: CAWSGGRADEKLFF
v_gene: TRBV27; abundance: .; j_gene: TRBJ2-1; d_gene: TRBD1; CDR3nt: TGTGCCAGCAGAACCCCGGGACAGGGCTACAATGAGCAGTTCTTC; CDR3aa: CASRTPGQGYNEQFF
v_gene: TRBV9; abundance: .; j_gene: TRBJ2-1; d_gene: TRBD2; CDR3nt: TGTGCCAGCAGCGTGAGATCCGGGACTACCTACAATGAGCAGTTCTTC; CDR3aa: CASSVRSGTTYNEQFF
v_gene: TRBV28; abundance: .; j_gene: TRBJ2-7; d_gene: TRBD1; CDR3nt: TGTGCCAGCAGTCCGGGGGACAGGTCCGGTTACGAGCAGTACTTC; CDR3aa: CASSPGDRSGYEQYF
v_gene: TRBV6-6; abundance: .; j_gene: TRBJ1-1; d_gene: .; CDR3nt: TGTGCCAGCAGTTACGGGGGGGAAGCTTTCTTT; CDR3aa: CASSYGGEAFF
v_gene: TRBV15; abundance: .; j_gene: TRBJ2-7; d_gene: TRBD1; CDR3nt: TGTGCCACCAGCAGTGACAGGGTTTTGGGCTACGAGCAGTACTTC; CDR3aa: CATSSDRVLGYEQYF
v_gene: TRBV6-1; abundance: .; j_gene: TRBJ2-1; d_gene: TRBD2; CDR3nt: TGTGCCAGCAGTGAAGTGACTAGCGGGAGTAGTGAGCAGTTCTTC; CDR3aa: CASSEVTSGSSEQFF
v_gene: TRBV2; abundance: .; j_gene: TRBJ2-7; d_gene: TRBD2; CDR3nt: TGTGCCAGCAGGCACCCCGGGGACGGGACTAGCGGGACTCTCTCCTACGAGCAGTACTTC; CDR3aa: CASRHPGDGTSGTLSYEQYF
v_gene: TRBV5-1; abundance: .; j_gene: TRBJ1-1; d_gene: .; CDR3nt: TGCGCCAGTAGCATATCGACAGTGAACACTGAAGCTTTCTTT; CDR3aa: CASSISTVNTEAFF
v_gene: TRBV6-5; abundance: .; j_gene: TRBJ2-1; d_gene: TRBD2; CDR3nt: TGTGCCAGCAGCGGGGGGGGCGGGAGGGGGAATGAGCAGTTCTTC; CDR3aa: CASSGGGGRGNEQFF
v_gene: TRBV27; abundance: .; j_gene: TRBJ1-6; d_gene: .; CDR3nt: TGTGCCAGCAGTTTATCTCGGGGGGTTAATTCACCCCTCCACTTT; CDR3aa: CASSLSRGVNSPLHF
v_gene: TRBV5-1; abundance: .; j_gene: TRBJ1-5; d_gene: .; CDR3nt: TGCGCCAGCAGCCCGGGGTCGCAGGGCAATCAGCCCCAGCATTTT; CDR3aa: CASSPGSQGNQPQHF
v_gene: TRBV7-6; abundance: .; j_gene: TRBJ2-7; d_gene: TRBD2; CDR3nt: TGTGCCAGCAGCCCCATTCTAGCGGGAGGGCCCGACGAGCAGTACTTC; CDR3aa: CASSPILAGGPDEQYF
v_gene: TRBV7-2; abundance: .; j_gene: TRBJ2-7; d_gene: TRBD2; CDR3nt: TGTGCCAGCAGCCCGCCCAGGCTAGCGGGAGGGCCGGTGAGTGAGCAGTACTTC; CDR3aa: CASSPPRLAGGPVSEQYF
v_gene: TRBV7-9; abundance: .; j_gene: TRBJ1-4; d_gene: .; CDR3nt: TGTGCCAGCAGCCCAGAACCAGGGGATAATGAAAAACTGTTTTTT; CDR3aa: CASSPEPGDNEKLFF
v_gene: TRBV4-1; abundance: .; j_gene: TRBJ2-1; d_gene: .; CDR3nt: TGCGCCAGCAGCCAAGATGAACAGGGCCAGTTCTTC; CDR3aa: CASSQDEQGQFF
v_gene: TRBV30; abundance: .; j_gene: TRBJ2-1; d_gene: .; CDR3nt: TGTGCCTGGAGGACCCCCGGGGGTCCGCAGTTCTTC; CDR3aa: CAWRTPGGPQFF
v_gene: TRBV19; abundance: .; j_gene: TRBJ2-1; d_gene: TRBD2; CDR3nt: TGTGCCAGTAGACCGGTGGGACTAAACTACAATGAGCAGTTCTTC; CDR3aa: CASRPVGLNYNEQFF
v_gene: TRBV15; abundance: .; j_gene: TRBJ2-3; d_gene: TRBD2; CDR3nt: TGTGCCACCAGCAGAGATGCCGGGGTGATGGGGACTAGCGGGGGGAATTATTTT; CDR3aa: CATSRDAGVMGTSGGNYF
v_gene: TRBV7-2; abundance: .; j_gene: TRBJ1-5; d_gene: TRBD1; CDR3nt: TGTGCCAGCAGCTCCCCCGACAGGGAGCCACATCAGCCCCAGCATTTT; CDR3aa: CASSSPDREPHQPQHF
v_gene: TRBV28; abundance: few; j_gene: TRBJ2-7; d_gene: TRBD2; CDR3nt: TGTGCCAGCAGTTTAGCGGGAGCCTACGAGCAGTACTTC; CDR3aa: CASSLAGAYEQYF
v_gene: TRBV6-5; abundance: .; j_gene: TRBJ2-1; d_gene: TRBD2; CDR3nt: TGTGCCAGCAGTTACGGGTTAGCGGGAAGTAGGGATGAGCAGTTCTTC; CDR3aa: CASSYGLAGSRDEQFF
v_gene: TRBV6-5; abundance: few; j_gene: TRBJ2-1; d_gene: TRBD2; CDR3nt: TGTGCCAGCCTACCCGGGGGGGAAAACAATGAGCAGTTCTTC; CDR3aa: CASLPGGENNEQFF
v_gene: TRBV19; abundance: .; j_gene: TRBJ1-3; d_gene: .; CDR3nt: TGTGCCAGTAGTAGCGAACGAACAGGGTCGTGGAGAAACACCATATATTTT; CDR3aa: CASSSERTGSWRNTIYF
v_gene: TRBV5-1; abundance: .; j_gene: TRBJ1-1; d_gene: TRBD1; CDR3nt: TGCGCCAGCAGCTTAGAATTTACAGGGGGCACTGAAGCTTTCTTT; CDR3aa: CASSLEFTGGTEAFF
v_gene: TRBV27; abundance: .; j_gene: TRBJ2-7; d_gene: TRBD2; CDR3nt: TGTGCCAGCAGCCCAAAGGCTAGCGGGACCTCCTACGAGCAGTACTTC; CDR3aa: CASSPKASGTSYEQYF
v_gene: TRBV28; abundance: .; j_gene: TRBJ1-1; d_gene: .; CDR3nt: TGTGCCAGCAGTCGCCTCGGGGGGGTGAGGACTGAAGCTTTCTTT; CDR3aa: CASSRLGGVRTEAFF
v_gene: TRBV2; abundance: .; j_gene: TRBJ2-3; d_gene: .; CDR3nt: TGTGCCAGCAGAAAGGACTTCGGTAGGGATACGCAGTATTTT; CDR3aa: CASRKDFGRDTQYF
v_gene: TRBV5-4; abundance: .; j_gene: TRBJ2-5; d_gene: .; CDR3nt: TGTGCCAGCAGCTTTTCTCAGGAAATACAAGAGACCCAGTACTTC; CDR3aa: CASSFSQEIQETQYF
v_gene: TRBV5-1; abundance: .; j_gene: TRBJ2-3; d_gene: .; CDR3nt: TGCGCCAGCAGCTTAGCAGGGGCGACAGATACGCAGTATTTT; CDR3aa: CASSLAGATDTQYF
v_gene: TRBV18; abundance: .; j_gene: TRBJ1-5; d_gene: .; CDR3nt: TGTGCCAGCTCAGCGATAGATCAGCCCCAGCATTTT; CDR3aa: CASSAIDQPQHF
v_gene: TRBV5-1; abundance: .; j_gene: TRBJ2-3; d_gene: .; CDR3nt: TGCGCCAGCAGCTTTCGTGGTAGCGGAGGGAGCACAGATACGCAGTATTTT; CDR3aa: CASSFRGSGGSTDTQYF
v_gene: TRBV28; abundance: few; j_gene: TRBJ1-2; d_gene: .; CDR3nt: TGTGCCAGCGGAACCGGGAGCCGGGGCTACACCTTC; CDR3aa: CASGTGSRGYTF
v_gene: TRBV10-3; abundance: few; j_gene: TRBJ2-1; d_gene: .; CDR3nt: TGTGCCATCAGTGAGTCGGGGGGGACACACTCCTACAACGAGCAGTTCTTC; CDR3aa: CAISESGGTHSYNEQFF
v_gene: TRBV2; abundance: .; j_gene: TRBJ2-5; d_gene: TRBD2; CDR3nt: TGTGCCAGCGCCCGGCTAGCGGGGGGGCCCAGGGAGACCCAGTACTTC; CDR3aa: CASARLAGGPRETQYF
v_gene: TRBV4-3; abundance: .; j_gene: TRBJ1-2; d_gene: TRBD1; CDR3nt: TGCGCCAGCAGCCAAGGACAGGGCCACGGCTATGGCTACACCTTC; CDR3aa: CASSQGQGHGYGYTF
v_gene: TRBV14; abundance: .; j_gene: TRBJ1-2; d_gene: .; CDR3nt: TGTGCCAGCAGCCAAAACAATCGGGGCTATGGCTACACCTTC; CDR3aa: CASSQNNRGYGYTF
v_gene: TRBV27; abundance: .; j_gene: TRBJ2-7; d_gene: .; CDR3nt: TGTGCCAGCAGTTTACAAGGGGTCTCCTACGAGCAGTACTTC; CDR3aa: CASSLQGVSYEQYF
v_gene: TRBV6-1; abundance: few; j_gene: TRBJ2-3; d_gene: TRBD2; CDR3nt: TGTGCCAGCACTTCTCTAGCGGACGTCACAGATACGCAGTATTTT; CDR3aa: CASTSLADVTDTQYF
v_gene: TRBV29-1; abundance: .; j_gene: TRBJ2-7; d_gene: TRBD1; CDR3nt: TGCAGCGTTGGGGGACAGGGGGGCTACGAGCAGTACTTC; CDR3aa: CSVGGQGGYEQYF
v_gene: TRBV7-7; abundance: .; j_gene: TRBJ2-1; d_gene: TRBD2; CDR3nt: TGTGCTAGCAGCTTAGGAGGTAGCGGGAGGGATAATGAGCAGTTCTTC; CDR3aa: CASSLGGSGRDNEQFF
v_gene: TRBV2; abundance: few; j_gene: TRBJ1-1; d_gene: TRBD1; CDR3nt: TGTGCCAGCAGTCAAGACAGGGAAGGGAACACTGAAGCTTTCTTT; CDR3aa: CASSQDREGNTEAFF